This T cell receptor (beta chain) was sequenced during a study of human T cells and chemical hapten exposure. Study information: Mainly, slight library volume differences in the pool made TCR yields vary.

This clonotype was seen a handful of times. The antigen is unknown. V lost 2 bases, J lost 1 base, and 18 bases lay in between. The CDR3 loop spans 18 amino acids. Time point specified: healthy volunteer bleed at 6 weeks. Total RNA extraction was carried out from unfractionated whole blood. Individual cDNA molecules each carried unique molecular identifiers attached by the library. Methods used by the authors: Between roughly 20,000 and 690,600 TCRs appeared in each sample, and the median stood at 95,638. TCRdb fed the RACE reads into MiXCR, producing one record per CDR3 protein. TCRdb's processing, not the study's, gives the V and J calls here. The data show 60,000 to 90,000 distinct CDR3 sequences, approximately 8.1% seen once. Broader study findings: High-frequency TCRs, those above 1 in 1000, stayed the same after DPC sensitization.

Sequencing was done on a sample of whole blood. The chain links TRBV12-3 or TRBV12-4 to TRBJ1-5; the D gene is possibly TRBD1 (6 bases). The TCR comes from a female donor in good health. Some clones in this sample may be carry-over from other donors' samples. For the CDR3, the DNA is TGTGCCAGCAGTTTAAAACAGGGAAGTGGGGGGAGCAATCAGCCCCAGCATTTT. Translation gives CASSLKQGSGGSNQPQHF.